This T cell receptor (beta chain) was sequenced during a study of shared clonotypes between healthy human individuals. The CDR3 is 17 residues long. Genomic DNA came from about 90 million PBMCs in unsorted samples. The assay was immunoSEQ multiplex PCR, and TCRdb's table has in-frame clones only and misses some. The table records fewer than 600,000 clones, 79% of them present only once. The chain links TRBV21-1 to TRBJ2-4. TRBV21-1 is a pseudogene segment. The sample taken for sequencing was PBMCs. The receptor was derived from a middle-aged woman in good health. Some clones in this sample may be carry-over from other donors' samples. The CDR3 DNA sequence: TGTGCCAGCAGCCCTCCGGGTGGGACCATAGCCAAAAACATTCAGTACTTC. Its protein product is CASSPPGGTIAKNIQYF.